The T cell receptor beta chain described here comes from a study of monozygotic twins with inflammatory bowel disease. TCRdb re-called the 5' RACE reads, yielding one record per CDR3 amino acid sequence without DNA. Recorded for this sample: approximately 150,000 distinct CDR3 sequences. The CDR3 extends over 11 amino acids. Germline lookup yields CDR1 DFQATT and CDR2 SNEGSKA (reference sequence). The V gene is TRBV20-1, the J gene TRBJ2-1; TCRdb indicates TRBD2, and absent DNA this call remains unverified. The sequencing sample was made of blood. The origin of this receptor is a human donor with ulcerative colitis or Crohn's disease, or a healthy co-twin of an affected twin (not recorded which). CDR3 amino acids: CSARLAGGLVF.